These 27 T cell receptor beta chains came from one sample sequenced in a study of blood T cell repertoires in COVID-19. This table comes from immunoSEQ multiplex PCR, and its TCRdb copy is limited to in-frame clones, with some not included. The repertoire holds under 250,000 clones, with 65% to 85% as singletons. Sequenced input: peripheral blood. Every receptor here comes from a man aged 50 to 60 with active or convalescent COVID-19.

V and J are TRBV18 and TRBJ2-6, with D unresolved. The CDR3 consists of 15 residues. The V end lost 3 bases, the J end lost 0 bases, and 6 bases lay between the germline ends. CDR1 is KGHSH, CDR2 LQKENI, per germline. The CDR3 bases are TGTGCCAGCTCACCGCAGTTCTCTGGGGCCAACGTCCTGACTTTC. Residues: CASSPQFSGANVLTF.

This clone was counted once. This CDR3 is CASSLAASGGSQETQYF. CDR3 in DNA: TGCGCCAGCAGCTTGGCGGCTAGCGGGGGGTCACAAGAGACCCAGTACTTC. This chain uses TRBV5-1 with TRBJ2-5; TRBD2 matches at 11 bases. The length of the CDR3 is 17 residues. With 0 bases clipped from V and 2 bases from J, the junction kept 6 bases outside the gene matches. The germline CDR1 and CDR2 sequences are SGHRS and YFSETQ. Using reference TRBV5-1 and TRBJ2-5 for the parts outside the CDR3, the full variable domain is KAGVTQTPRYLIKTRGQQVTLSCSPISGHRSVSWYQQTPGQGLQFLFEYFSETQRNKGNFPGRFSGRQFSNSRSEMNVSTLELGDSALYLCASSLAASGGSQETQYFGPGTRLLVL.

The gene calls are TRBV7-6 and TRBJ2-7, with 7 bases aligning to TRBD1. Germline-derived CDR1 and CDR2 are SGHVS and FNYEAQ. Trimming cost V 5 bases and J 7 bases; bases outside gene matches: 14. This CDR3 region has 15 residues. The CDR3 sequence is CASSLFHATGEEQYF. In DNA, the CDR3 is TGTGCCAGCAGCCTCTTTCATGCCACAGGGGAAGAGCAGTACTTC.

DNA for the CDR3: TGTGCCAGCAGTTGGGGGGGCCTTAGACAGCCAAGTAATACGAACACCGGGGAGCTGTTTTTT. Amino acid sequence: CASSWGGLRQPSNTNTGELFF. This chain links TRBV28 with TRBJ2-2, with D tentatively TRBD2 (7 bases). This CDR3 has 21 residues. Germline V lookup: CDR1 MDHEN, CDR2 SYDVKM. V lost 4 bases, J lost 0 bases, and 27 bases lay in between.

This chain connects TRBV7-8 to TRBJ2-4; tentative D call: TRBD1 (6 bases). CDR1 SGHVS and CDR2 FQNEAQ come from the germline V gene. V was shortened by 1 base and J by 5 bases, with 9 bases between the two germline ends. This CDR3 contains 14 residues. This chain's CDR3 is CASSLGGLENIQYF. CDR3 DNA: TGTGCCAGCAGCTTAGGGGGGCTGGAAAACATTCAGTACTTC.

The J gene is TRBJ2-7, the V gene TRBV5-5, with D maybe TRBD1 (5 bases). The V gene lost 0 bases and the J gene lost 6 bases, with 16 bases spanning the gap. The CDR3 spans 15 residues. In germline, CDR1 is SGHKS, CDR2 YYEKEE (reference sequence). Written as DNA, the CDR3 is TGTGCCAGCAGCTTGGAGGGGTCCGCAACGGGCGAGCAGTACTTC. Translated: CASSLEGSATGEQYF. The variable domain in full, with the rest retrieved from reference TRBV5-5 and TRBJ2-7, is DAGVTQSPTHLIKTRGQQVTLRCSPISGHKSVSWYQQVLGQGPQFIFQYYEKEERGRGNFPDRFSARQFPNYSSELNVNALLLGDSALYLCASSLEGSATGEQYFGPGTRLTVT.

V is TRBV27 and J is TRBJ1-1; unclear D gene. V lost 2 bases to trimming and J lost 1 base, with 11 bases between them. CDR3 length: 15 amino acids. CDR1 and CDR2 (germline): MNHEY, SMNVEV (reference sequence). CDR3 sequence (DNA): TGTGCCAGCAGTTTACGGTCCGGTCGGAACACTGAAGCTTTCTTT. Its translation: CASSLRSGRNTEAFF.

This clone was recorded only once. The chain joins TRBV6-6 to TRBJ2-3; 9 bases line up with TRBD1. The J segment lost 4 bases and the V segment lost 5 bases, leaving 7 bases of the junction unmatched. CDR1 is MNHNY and CDR2 is SVGAGI in the germline V gene (reference sequence). The CDR3 consists of 15 residues. The CDR3 sequence is CASSPRTGEADTQYF. CDR3 coding DNA: TGTGCCAGCAGTCCTCGGACAGGGGAGGCAGATACGCAGTATTTT.

This clone was counted a single time. The genes are TRBV9 and TRBJ1-1; D gene unclear. Germline V gene lookup returns CDR1 SGDLS and CDR2 YYNGEE. The CDR3 is 12 amino acids. V lost 4 bases to trimming and J lost 11 bases, with 15 bases between them. The CDR3 here is CASSTLEGGAFF. Here the CDR3 DNA reads TGTGCCAGCAGCACCCTTGAGGGCGGCGCTTTCTTT. Full variable domain (remainder filled in from reference TRBV9 and TRBJ1-1): DSGVTQTPKHLITATGQRVTLRCSPRSGDLSVYWYQQSLDQGLQFLIQYYNGEERAKGNILERFSAQQFPDLHSELNLSSLELGDSALYFCASSTLEGGAFFGQGTRLTVV.

This chain joins TRBV19 and TRBJ2-1; TRBD2 is a possible D gene (6 bases). The CDR3 totals 16 residues. The V end was cut by 2 bases, the J end by 2 bases, with 13 bases between. Looked up from germline, CDR1 is LNHDA and CDR2 is SQIVND (reference sequence). For the CDR3, the DNA is TGTGCCAGTAGTATATACGGCGGGGCCGCCTACAATGAGCAGTTCTTC. This translates into CASSIYGGAAYNEQFF.

The chain is built from TRBV24-1 and TRBJ1-4, with a possible D match to TRBD1 (5 bases). This CDR3 has 14 amino acids. The V and J ends lost 4 bases and 7 bases respectively, with 12 bases between them. Looked up from germline, CDR1 is KGHDR and CDR2 is SFDVKD. The CDR3 coding sequence is TGTGCCACCAGTGACTCAGGGATTGGTGAAAAACTGTTTTTT. Translated: CATSDSGIGEKLFF.

In its sample, this clone was seen many times. The chain has TRBV30 and TRBJ2-3; D possibly corresponds to TRBD2 (5 bases). CDR3 length: 16 amino acids. V dropped 4 bases and J dropped 0 bases, with 17 bases sitting between them. CDR1 and CDR2 from the germline V gene are GTSNPN and SVGIG (reference sequence). The CDR3: CAWTLLASGSTDTQYF. The CDR3, as DNA: TGTGCCTGGACCCTCCTAGCATCTGGGAGCACAGATACGCAGTATTTT.

This chain connects TRBV15 to TRBJ2-2; a possible D gene is TRBD1 (5 bases). The CDR3 loop spans 15 amino acids. The V and J ends lost 6 bases and 6 bases respectively, with 17 bases between them. The germline V gene has CDR1 LNHNV and CDR2 YYDKDF (reference sequence). CDR3 bases: TGTGCCACCAGGGGCAAGGGGTATGGCGCCGGGGAGCTGTTTTTT. The encoded protein is CATRGKGYGAGELFF.

The chain is built from TRBV2 and TRBJ2-1; 9 bases line up with TRBD1. This CDR3 contains 16 residues. The ends lost 4 bases at V and 2 bases at J; junction bases unmatched: 6. Germline CDR1 reads SNHLY; CDR2 reads FYNNEI. The CDR3 sequence: CASSAPGQGPYNEQFF. The CDR3 DNA reads as TGTGCCAGCAGTGCCCCGGGACAGGGCCCCTACAATGAGCAGTTCTTC.

The rearrangement uses TRBV7-2 and TRBJ2-7; D is undetermined. The V end was cut by 5 bases, the J end by 3 bases, with 23 bases between. The CDR3 loop spans 17 amino acids. Looked up from germline, CDR1 is SGHTA and CDR2 is FQGNSA. CDR3 in amino acids: CASSPNFGYDKDYEQYF. CDR3 DNA: TGTGCCAGCAGCCCAAACTTTGGTTATGACAAGGACTACGAGCAGTACTTC.

The rearrangement uses TRBV21-1 and TRBJ2-3; TRBD1 was called by the table and not checked on the DNA. TRBV21-1 constitutes a pseudogene. The CDR3 runs to 16 residues. DNA for the CDR3: TGTGCCAGCAGCGCCCTGGGACAGGGAGAGACAGATACGCAGTATTTT. Protein: CASSALGQGETDTQYF.

The CDR3 coding sequence is TGTGCCAGCAGCCAAGATTGGCCCCGGAGACGGGGGGCCAGTGAAGAGCAGTACTTC. It yields the protein CASSQDWPRRRGASEEQYF. The rearrangement uses TRBV3-1 (or the pseudogene TRBV3-2) and TRBJ2-7; possibly TRBD2 for D (7 bases). The V end lost 0 bases, the J end lost 7 bases, and 28 bases lay between the germline ends. CDR3 length equals 19 residues. The germline gives CDR1 LGHDT, CDR2 YNNKEL (reference sequence).

This chain connects TRBV10-1 to TRBJ1-1; 7 nucleotides line up with TRBD1. V was clipped by 4 bases and J by 7 bases; unmatched bases: 6. Germline V gene sequence: CDR1 WNHNN, CDR2 SYGVQD (reference sequence). The CDR3 spans 13 residues. This CDR3 is CASSARGLGEAFF. CDR3 bases: TGCGCCAGCAGTGCTAGGGGGCTTGGTGAAGCTTTCTTT.

This clone was counted a few times. The V call is TRBV9, the J call TRBJ2-7; perhaps TRBD2 as D (5 bases). The ends were cut back, 4 bases at V and 6 bases at J, with 11 bases in the middle. The CDR3 extends over 12 amino acids. Germline V lookup: CDR1 SGDLS, CDR2 YYNGEE. This CDR3 is CASSPAGVEQYF. CDR3 bases: TGTGCCAGCAGCCCGGCCGGGGTCGAGCAGTACTTC.

A few counts support this clone. This rearrangement joins TRBV10-3 to TRBJ2-2; D not resolved. This CDR3 is 13 amino acids long. CDR1 and CDR2 (germline): ENHRY, SYGVKD. The V and J ends lost 3 bases and 3 bases respectively, with 5 bases between them. CDR3 sequence reads: CAISDPDTGELFF. CDR3 in DNA: TGTGCCATCAGTGACCCGGACACCGGGGAGCTGTTTTTT.

The V gene is TRBV7-3, the J gene TRBJ2-5; TRBD1 might be the D (5 bases). V gave up 4 bases and J gave up 5 bases, with 14 bases separating them. CDR3 length: 14 amino acids. From germline, CDR1 is SGHTA and CDR2 FQGTGA. As DNA, the CDR3 is TGTGCCAGCAGCTCGGACCCGGCAGGGGAGACCCAGTACTTC. Its translation: CASSSDPAGETQYF.

The chain couples TRBV19 to TRBJ1-1; no firm D call. The CDR3 totals 13 residues. V gave up 5 bases and J gave up 0 bases, with 7 bases separating them. Germline assignment: CDR1 LNHDA and CDR2 SQIVND (reference sequence). Written as DNA, the CDR3 is TGTGCCAGTAGTCCAGAAATGAACACTGAAGCTTTCTTT. This sequence encodes CASSPEMNTEAFF. Full variable domain (remainder filled in from reference TRBV19 and TRBJ1-1): DGGITQSPKYLFRKEGQNVTLSCEQNLNHDAMYWYRQDPGQGLRLIYYSQIVNDFQKGDIAEGYSVSREKKESFPLTVTSAQKNPTAFYLCASSPEMNTEAFFGQGTRLTVV.

The chain recombines TRBV11-3 with TRBJ2-1; D not certain. The V and J ends lost 3 bases and 2 bases respectively, with 11 bases between them. Germline CDR1 SGHNT, CDR2 YENEEA. This CDR3 is built from 15 residues. Written as DNA, the CDR3 is TGTGCCAGCAGCTTTGCACTCCACCCCTACAATGAGCAGTTCTTC. This translates into CASSFALHPYNEQFF. Supplemented by reference TRBV11-3 and TRBJ2-1, the full variable domain reads EAGVVQSPRYKIIEKKQPVAFWCNPISGHNTLYWYLQNLGQGPELLIRYENEEAVDDSQLPKDRFSAERLKGVDSTLKIQPAELGDSAVYLCASSFALHPYNEQFFGPGTRLTVL.

V gene TRBV19 combines with J gene TRBJ2-7, with 7 bases lining up with TRBD2. V shed 5 bases, J shed 5 bases, and the junction held 12 bases outside the gene matches. CDR1 is LNHDA, CDR2 SQIVND, per germline (reference sequence). The CDR3 is made up of 15 amino acids. As DNA, the CDR3 is TGTGCCAGTAGTCTCCTAGCGGAGGGGTCCCACGAGCAGTACTTC. It encodes CASSLLAEGSHEQYF.

The V call is TRBV19, the J call TRBJ1-5; TRBD1 matches 9 bases. There are 17 residues in the CDR3. J was trimmed by 3 bases and V by 1 base; bases with no gene match: 7. Germline values: CDR1 LNHDA, CDR2 SQIVND (reference sequence). The CDR3 spells CASSIGRGQGDNQPQHF. In DNA, the CDR3 is TGTGCCAGTAGTATAGGGCGGGGACAGGGAGACAATCAGCCCCAGCATTTT. Complete variable domain (other parts from reference TRBV19 and TRBJ1-5): DGGITQSPKYLFRKEGQNVTLSCEQNLNHDAMYWYRQDPGQGLRLIYYSQIVNDFQKGDIAEGYSVSREKKESFPLTVTSAQKNPTAFYLCASSIGRGQGDNQPQHFGDGTRLSIL.

V and J are TRBV5-1 and TRBJ2-5; D perhaps matches TRBD1 (6 bases). V shed 4 bases and J shed 6 bases, with 22 bases lying between them. Germline V gene data show CDR1 as SGHRS and CDR2 as YFSETQ. The length of the CDR3 is 16 residues. The CDR3 DNA reads as TGCGCCAGCAGCCCAGAAAGAGGACAGTTGGGCCAGACCCAGTACTTC. Amino acids: CASSPERGQLGQTQYF.

J is TRBJ2-5 and V is TRBV7-9; 11 nucleotides align to TRBD2. The ends lost 4 bases at V and 5 bases at J; junction bases unmatched: 3. This CDR3 contains 14 residues. From germline, CDR1 is SEHNR and CDR2 FQNEAQ (reference sequence). The CDR3 DNA reads TGTGCCAGCAGCTCTTTAGCGGGAGGGGAGACCCAGTACTTC. It codes for CASSSLAGGETQYF.